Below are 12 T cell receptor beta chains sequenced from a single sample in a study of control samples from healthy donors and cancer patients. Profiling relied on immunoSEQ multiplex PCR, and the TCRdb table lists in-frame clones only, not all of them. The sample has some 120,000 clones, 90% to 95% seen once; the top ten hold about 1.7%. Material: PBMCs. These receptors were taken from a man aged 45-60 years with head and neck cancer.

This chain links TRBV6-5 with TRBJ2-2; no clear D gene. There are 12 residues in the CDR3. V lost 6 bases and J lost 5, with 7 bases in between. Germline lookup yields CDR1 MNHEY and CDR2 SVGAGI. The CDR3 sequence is CASRSWTGELFF. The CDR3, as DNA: TGTGCCAGCAGGAGTTGGACCGGGGAGCTGTTTTTT.

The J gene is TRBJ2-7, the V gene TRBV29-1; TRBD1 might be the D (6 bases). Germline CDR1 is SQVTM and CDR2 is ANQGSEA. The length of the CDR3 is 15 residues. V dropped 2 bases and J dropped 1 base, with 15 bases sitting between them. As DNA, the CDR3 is TGCAGCGTTGAACACCCCACGCAGGGGTCCTACGAGCAGTACTTC. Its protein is CSVEHPTQGSYEQYF.

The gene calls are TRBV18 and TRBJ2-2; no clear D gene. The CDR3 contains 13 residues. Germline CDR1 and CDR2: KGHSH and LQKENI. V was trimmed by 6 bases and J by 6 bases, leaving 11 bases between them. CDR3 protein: CASSDSVAGELFF. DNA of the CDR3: TGTGCCAGCTCCGACTCCGTCGCCGGGGAGCTGTTTTTT.

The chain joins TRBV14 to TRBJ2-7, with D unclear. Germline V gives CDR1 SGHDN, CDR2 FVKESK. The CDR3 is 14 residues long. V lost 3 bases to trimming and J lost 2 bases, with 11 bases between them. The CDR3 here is CASSQGQNTYEQYF. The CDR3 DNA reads TGTGCCAGCAGCCAGGGTCAAAACACCTACGAGCAGTACTTC.

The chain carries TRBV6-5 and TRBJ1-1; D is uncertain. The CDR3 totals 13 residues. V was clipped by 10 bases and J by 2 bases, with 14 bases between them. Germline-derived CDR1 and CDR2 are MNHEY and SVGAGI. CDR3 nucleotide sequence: TGTGCCATCGACCCACCGGGTAACACTGAAGCTTTCTTT. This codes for CAIDPPGNTEAFF.

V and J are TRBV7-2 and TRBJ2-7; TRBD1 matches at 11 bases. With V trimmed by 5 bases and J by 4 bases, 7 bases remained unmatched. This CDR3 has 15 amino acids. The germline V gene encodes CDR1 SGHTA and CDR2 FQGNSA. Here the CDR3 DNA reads TGTGCCAGCAGCGGGACAGGGGGGTTTGGGTACGAGCAGTACTTC. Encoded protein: CASSGTGGFGYEQYF. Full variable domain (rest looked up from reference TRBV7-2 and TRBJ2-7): GAGVSQSPSNKVTEKGKDVELRCDPISGHTALYWYRQSLGQGLEFLIYFQGNSAPDKSGLPSDRFSAERTGGSVSTLTIQRTQQEDSAVYLCASSGTGGFGYEQYFGPGTRLTVT.

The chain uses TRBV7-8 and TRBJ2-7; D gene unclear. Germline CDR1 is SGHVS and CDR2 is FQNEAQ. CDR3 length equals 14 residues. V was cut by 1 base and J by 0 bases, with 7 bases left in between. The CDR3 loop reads CASSLVSFSYEQYF. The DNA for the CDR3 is TGTGCCAGCAGCTTAGTTTCCTTCTCCTACGAGCAGTACTTC.

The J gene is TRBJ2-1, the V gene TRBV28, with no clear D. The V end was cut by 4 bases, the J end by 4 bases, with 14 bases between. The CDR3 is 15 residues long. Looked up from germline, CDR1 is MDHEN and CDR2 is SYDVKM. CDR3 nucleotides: TGTGCCAGCAGTTCCCCGGGTCCCCGTTACAATGAGCAGTTCTTC. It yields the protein CASSSPGPRYNEQFF.

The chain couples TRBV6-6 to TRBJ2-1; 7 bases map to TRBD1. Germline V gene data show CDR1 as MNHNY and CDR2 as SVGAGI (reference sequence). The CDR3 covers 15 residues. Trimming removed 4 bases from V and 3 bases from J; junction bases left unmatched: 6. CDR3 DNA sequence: TGTGCCAGCAGTTCCCGGGACAGTCTCTACAATGAGCAGTTCTTC. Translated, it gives CASSSRDSLYNEQFF.

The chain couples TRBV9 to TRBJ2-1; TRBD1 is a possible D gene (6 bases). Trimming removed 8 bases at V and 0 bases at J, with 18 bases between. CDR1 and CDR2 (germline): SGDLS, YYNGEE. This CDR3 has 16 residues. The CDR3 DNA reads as TGTGCCAGTGAGAGGGGACACGGTACCTCCTACAATGAGCAGTTCTTC. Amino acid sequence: CASERGHGTSYNEQFF.

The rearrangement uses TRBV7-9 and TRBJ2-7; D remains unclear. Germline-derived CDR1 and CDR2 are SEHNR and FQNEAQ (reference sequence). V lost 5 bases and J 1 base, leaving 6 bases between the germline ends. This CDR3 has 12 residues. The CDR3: CASSPASYEQYF. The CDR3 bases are TGTGCCAGCAGCCCAGCGTCCTACGAGCAGTACTTC.

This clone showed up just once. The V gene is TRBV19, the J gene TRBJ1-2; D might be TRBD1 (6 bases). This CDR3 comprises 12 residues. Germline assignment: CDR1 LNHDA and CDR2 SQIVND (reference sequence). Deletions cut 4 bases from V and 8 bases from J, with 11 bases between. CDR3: CASSNGGAGYTF. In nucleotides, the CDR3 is TGTGCCAGTAGTAATGGGGGCGCGGGCTACACCTTC.